Sequencing of this T cell receptor (beta chain) was carried out in a study of CD8 T cells in ankylosing spondylitis. Study results and limitations: One TCR beta motif, made up of several highly homologous variants, appeared characteristic of ankylosing spondylitis blood. Reported data indicate significant enrichment of disease-linked clones within matched ankylosing spondylitis synovial fluid.

The authors made TCR beta libraries by quantitative 5'-RACE with molecular barcodes. TCRdb used MiXCR to reprocess the 5' RACE reads, holding one entry per CDR3 protein. The sample has 250,000 to 350,000 distinct CDR3 sequences; less than 25% are singletons. Points on this clonotype: Its antigen is unknown.

CDR3 length equals 13 residues. Germline V CDR1 and CDR2: MNHNY, SVGAGI (reference sequence). The ends were cut back, 11 bases at V and 6 bases at J, with 14 bases in the middle. V gene TRBV6-6 combines with J gene TRBJ1-6; no firm D call. The TCR originated in a female donor with ankylosing spondylitis or in good health (not recorded which). The sequencing input was blood, either unsorted or a sorted T cell fraction (not recorded which). The chain's CDR3 is CAGQGRTNSPLHF. As DNA, the CDR3 is TGTGCCGGGCAAGGACGGACTAATTCACCCCTCCACTTT.